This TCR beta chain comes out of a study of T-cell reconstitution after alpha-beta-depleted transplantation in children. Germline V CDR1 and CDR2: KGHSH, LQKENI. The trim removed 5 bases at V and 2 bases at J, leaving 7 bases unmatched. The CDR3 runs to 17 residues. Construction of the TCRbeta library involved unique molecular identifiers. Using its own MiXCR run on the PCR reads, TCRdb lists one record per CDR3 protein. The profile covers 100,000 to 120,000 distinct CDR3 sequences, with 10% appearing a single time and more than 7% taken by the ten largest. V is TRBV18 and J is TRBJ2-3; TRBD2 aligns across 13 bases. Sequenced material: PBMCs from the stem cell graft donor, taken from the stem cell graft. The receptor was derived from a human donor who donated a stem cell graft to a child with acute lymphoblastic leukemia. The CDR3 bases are TGTGCCAGCTCAACGAGGACTAGCGGGAGCAACACAGATACGCAGTATTTT. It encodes CASSTRTSGSNTDTQYF.